The 10 T cell receptor beta chains given below trace back to one sample, sequenced in a study of shared clonotypes between healthy human individuals (dated by TCRdb to the early 2020s). To prepare the library, the immunoSEQ multiplex PCR assay was applied. Entries here come from immuneACCESS through TCRdb and include only in-frame sequences with V and J called. Some clones fail to appear in such tables; in the studies checked, an unresolved V gene covers under half of the shortfall, and the cause of the remainder is unknown. This sample comprises 2 million or so clones, roughly 94% of them detected only once. The top ten hold under 0.15% of the sample. Input material: naive CD4+ T cells sorted from blood. This specimen's cell subset or site label, per the study, means: CD45RA+ positively selected. The receptor set was obtained from a man aged 18 to 35 in good health.

The V gene is TRBV2, the J gene TRBJ2-3, with 12 bases matching TRBD2. Trimming cost V 5 bases and J 0 bases; bases outside gene matches: 9. CDR1 is SNHLY and CDR2 is FYNNEI in the germline V gene. The CDR3 contains 18 residues. CDR3 loop: CASSTLAGGFPSTDTQYF. The CDR3 nucleotides are TGTGCCAGCAGTACACTAGCGGGAGGTTTCCCTAGCACAGATACGCAGTATTTT.

This rearrangement joins TRBV4-2 to TRBJ2-7; 10 bases align to TRBD1. Looked up from germline, CDR1 is LGHNA and CDR2 is YNFKEQ. Trimming took 5 bases from V and 4 from J; bases not matched to a gene: 5. The CDR3 totals 14 residues. This chain's CDR3 is CASSEPGQGYEQYF. CDR3 sequence (DNA): TGTGCCAGCAGCGAACCGGGACAGGGGTACGAGCAGTACTTC.

V usage is TRBV6-5 and J usage is TRBJ2-7; perhaps TRBD1 as D (6 bases). This CDR3 has 16 amino acids. Germline V gives CDR1 MNHEY, CDR2 SVGAGI. With 2 bases removed from V and 2 bases from J, the gap between germline ends came to 16 bases. As DNA, the CDR3 is TGTGCCAGCAGTTACCCAGACAGGTGGCGCACCTACGAGCAGTACTTC. This gives the protein CASSYPDRWRTYEQYF.

Turning to this clone: Additional DNA sequences in this sample encode the identical CDR3. This chain links TRBV5-1 with TRBJ2-1; 7 nucleotides line up with TRBD2. CDR1 and CDR2 (germline): SGHRS, YFSETQ. The CDR3 length is 15 residues. Trimming cost V 3 bases and J 4 bases; bases outside gene matches: 7. CDR3 amino acids: CASSSLAEPYNEQFF. CDR3 bases: TGCGCCAGCAGCTCCCTAGCGGAGCCTTACAATGAGCAGTTCTTC.

The chain is built from TRBV28 and TRBJ1-5, with a weak D call TRBD1 (6 bases). The CDR3 is 13 amino acids. The germline V and J ends were trimmed by 6 bases and 7 bases, with 13 bases remaining between them. CDR1 and CDR2 (germline): MDHEN, SYDVKM. This chain's CDR3 is CASSGGRRQPQHF. The CDR3 DNA is TGTGCCAGCAGCGGGGGGCGGAGGCAGCCCCAGCATTTT.

This clone was observed a few times. The rearrangement links TRBV5-1 to TRBJ2-5; TRBD2 might be the D (5 bases). From germline, CDR1 is SGHRS and CDR2 YFSETQ. V was clipped by 3 bases and J by 4 bases, with 13 bases between them. CDR3 length equals 14 residues. CDR3 sequence (DNA): TGCGCCAGCAGCTCCCCCGGGGTGGTAGAGACCCAGTACTTC. Protein sequence: CASSSPGVVETQYF. The variable domain in full, completed from reference TRBV5-1 and TRBJ2-5, reads KAGVTQTPRYLIKTRGQQVTLSCSPISGHRSVSWYQQTPGQGLQFLFEYFSETQRNKGNFPGRFSGRQFSNSRSEMNVSTLELGDSALYLCASSSPGVVETQYFGPGTRLLVL.

The chain links TRBV7-2 to TRBJ2-5, with TRBD2 matching 11 bases. The CDR3 loop spans 18 amino acids. Trimming at V came to 0 bases and at J to 4 bases, leaving 10 bases not matched to a gene. Germline assignment: CDR1 SGHTA and CDR2 FQGNSA. The DNA of the CDR3 is TGTGCCAGCAGCTTAGCTACCCCCACTAGCGGGAGCGGAGAGACCCAGTACTTC. Its translation is CASSLATPTSGSGETQYF. Using reference TRBV7-2 and TRBJ2-5 for the parts outside the CDR3, the full variable domain is GAGVSQSPSNKVTEKGKDVELRCDPISGHTALYWYRQSLGQGLEFLIYFQGNSAPDKSGLPSDRFSAERTGGSVSTLTIQRTQQEDSAVYLCASSLATPTSGSGETQYFGPGTRLLVL.

J is TRBJ2-5 and V is TRBV11-2, with D possibly TRBD1 on 6 matching bases. Trimming took 4 bases from V and 0 from J, leaving 12 bases between them. Germline V gene data show CDR1 as SGHAT and CDR2 as FQNNGV. The CDR3 consists of 15 residues. CDR3 protein: CASSSGTKYQETQYF. CDR3 DNA sequence: TGTGCCAGCAGCTCCGGGACAAAGTACCAAGAGACCCAGTACTTC. The full variable domain, its missing parts supplied by reference TRBV11-2 and TRBJ2-5, is EAGVAQSPRYKIIEKRQSVAFWCNPISGHATLYWYQQILGQGPKLLIQFQNNGVVDDSQLPKDRFSAERLKGVDSTLKIQPAKLEDSAVYLCASSSGTKYQETQYFGPGTRLLVL.

The chain links TRBV30 to TRBJ2-5; tentative D call: TRBD2 (6 bases). The CDR3 runs to 13 residues. Trimming took off 0 bases at V and 9 bases at J, with 14 bases between the two ends. Looked up from germline, CDR1 is GTSNPN and CDR2 is SVGIG (reference sequence). CDR3 protein: CAWSVPGGWAQYF. The CDR3 bases are TGTGCCTGGAGTGTACCCGGGGGATGGGCCCAGTACTTC.

The rearrangement joins TRBV4-1 to TRBJ1-1; no clear D. The CDR3 sequence is 13 residues long. The V gene lost 0 bases and the J gene lost 5 bases, with 7 bases spanning the gap. CDR1 is MGHRA and CDR2 is YSYEKL in the germline V gene. The CDR3 loop is CASSQDWVTEAFF. The CDR3 coding sequence is TGCGCCAGCAGCCAAGACTGGGTTACTGAAGCTTTCTTT.